These 14 T cell receptor beta chains were sequenced from one sample in a study of T cell repertoires in cytomegalovirus infection. Their specific antigens are unknown. TCRdb re-called the reads through MiXCR, storing one row per CDR3 protein. The sample lists some 940,000 distinct CDR3 sequences; roughly 31% were seen once. The sequenced sample was cultured CD8+ T cells from PBMCs, obtained from culture after CMV antigen stimulation. All receptors come from a human donor in good health (CMV status not recorded). Some clones in this sample may be carry-over from other donors' samples.

The V call is TRBV29-1, the J call TRBJ1-1; 7 bases fit TRBD1. CDR1 is SQVTM and CDR2 is ANQGSEA in the germline V gene. The V segment lost 0 bases and the J segment 4 bases; nucleotides outside the gene matches: 5. The CDR3 sequence is 14 residues long. CDR3 coding DNA: TGCAGCGTTGAAGATGGGGGGACAGCCACTGAAGCTTTCTTT. Translation: CSVEDGGTATEAFF. The entire variable domain, with the rest obtained from reference TRBV29-1 and TRBJ1-1, is as follows: SAVISQKPSRDICQRGTSLTIQCQVDSQVTMMFWYRQQPGQSLTLIATANQGSEATYESGFVIDKFPISRPNLTFSTLTVSNMSPEDSSIYLCSVEDGGTATEAFFGQGTRLTVV.

This clonotype was detected a few times. The V and J genes are TRBV10-3 and TRBJ2-1; 7 bases align to TRBD2. The CDR3 runs 12 residues. V was clipped by 7 bases and J by 9 bases; unmatched bases: 6. Germline CDR1 ENHRY, CDR2 SYGVKD. This CDR3 reads CAITSTSLEQFF. CDR3 DNA: TGTGCCATCACTTCGACTAGCCTTGAGCAGTTCTTC.

The chain has TRBV19 and TRBJ1-6; 7 nucleotides agree with TRBD1. Trimming cost V 3 bases and J 9 bases; bases outside gene matches: 8. Germline assignment: CDR1 LNHDA and CDR2 SQIVND (reference sequence). The CDR3 covers 15 residues. The CDR3 DNA is TGTGCCAGTAGTATCGGGGACAGACCTGGTTCACCCCTCCACTTT. It yields the protein CASSIGDRPGSPLHF.

The V and J genes are TRBV25-1 and TRBJ2-1, with D possibly called TRBD1 or TRBD2 (6 bases each). V was trimmed by 1 base and J by 5 bases, leaving 12 bases between them. The CDR3 is 15 amino acids. Germline V gene sequence: CDR1 MGHDK, CDR2 SYGVNS. CDR3 in DNA: TGTGCCAGCAGTGAATTCTGGGGGGCGGACAATGAGCAGTTCTTC. It codes for CASSEFWGADNEQFF.

This clonotype occurred a few times. V usage is TRBV27 and J usage is TRBJ2-1; maybe TRBD2 (5 bases). Germline CDR1 is MNHEY and CDR2 is SMNVEV (reference sequence). The V end lost 3 bases, the J end lost 3 bases, and 15 bases lay between the germline ends. The CDR3 is 16 residues long. The CDR3 nucleotides are TGTGCCAGCAGTTTGGCCGGGGAGACTCGCTACAATGAGCAGTTCTTC. This translates into CASSLAGETRYNEQFF.

The rearrangement joins TRBV27 to TRBJ2-2; D not certain. From germline, CDR1 is MNHEY and CDR2 SMNVEV (reference sequence). The V and J ends lost 5 bases and 7 bases respectively, with 11 bases between them. The CDR3 is made up of 13 amino acids. CDR3 amino acids: CASSDILVGELFF. The DNA of the CDR3 is TGTGCCAGCAGTGACATTTTAGTCGGGGAGCTGTTTTTT.

This clonotype was recorded a few times. V and J are TRBV19 and TRBJ2-3; D is uncertain. Germline CDR1 LNHDA, CDR2 SQIVND (reference sequence). Trimming took off 3 bases at V and 0 bases at J, with 7 bases between the two ends. This CDR3 has 14 amino acids. CDR3 region: CASSIAGSTDTQYF. The CDR3 bases are TGTGCCAGTAGTATTGCCGGGAGCACAGATACGCAGTATTTT.

This clonotype was recorded only once. Compared with germline, one end of the junction differs, possibly owing to a read error. The chain joins TRBV7-6 to TRBJ1-1; no clear D gene. Germline CDR1 is SGHVS and CDR2 is FNYEAQ. This CDR3 spans 15 amino acids. This chain's CDR3 is CVSSFISSARTEAFF. The CDR3 DNA reads as TGTGTCAGCAGCTTCATCTCCTCGGCACGCACTGAAGCTTTCTTT.

In this sample, this clonotype turned up a few times. The J gene is TRBJ1-1, the V gene TRBV7-9; D is possibly TRBD1 (5 bases). The germline gives CDR1 SEHNR, CDR2 FQNEAQ (reference sequence). Trimming removed 4 bases from V and 2 bases from J, with 14 bases in between. This CDR3 is 15 amino acids long. The CDR3 DNA sequence: TGTGCCAGCAGCTCCGGGGCTTTATATAACACTGAAGCTTTCTTT. Protein: CASSSGALYNTEAFF.

J is TRBJ2-5 and V is TRBV7-8, with TRBD2 identical over 14 bases. The CDR3 is made up of 18 amino acids. CDR1 and CDR2 from the germline V gene are SGHVS and FQNEAQ. Unmatched junction bases numbered 12, after V lost 4 bases and J lost 5 bases. The CDR3 region has the DNA TGTGCCAGCAGCTATTACCCGGGACTAGCGGGGGCCGGGGAGACCCAGTACTTC. Translation gives CASSYYPGLAGAGETQYF.

The rearrangement links TRBV6-2 or TRBV6-3 to TRBJ2-1; unclear D gene. Germline CDR1 and CDR2: MNHEY and SVGEGT. Deletions cut 5 bases from V and 9 bases from J, with 23 bases between. CDR3 length: 16 amino acids. In DNA, the CDR3 is TGTGCCAGCAGTCACGCTCTAGACACCTATTCCAGTGAGCAGTTCTTC. Its translation is CASSHALDTYSSEQFF.

This clonotype was detected a few times. The chain recombines TRBV28 with TRBJ2-7, with TRBD1 identical over 9 bases. With V trimmed by 8 bases and J by 5 bases, 13 bases remained unmatched. There are 15 residues in the CDR3. Germline V gene data show CDR1 as MDHEN and CDR2 as SYDVKM. The CDR3 DNA sequence: TGTGCCAGCCAGTCTGGAAGGACAGGGGTCGACGAGCAGTACGTC. It yields the protein CASQSGRTGVDEQYV.

The sample holds a few counts of this clonotype. J is TRBJ2-1 and V is TRBV7-9, with D hard to call. The germline CDR1 and CDR2 sequences are SEHNR and FQNEAQ (reference sequence). The CDR3 spans 16 residues. The V gene lost 1 base and the J gene lost 7 bases, with 17 bases spanning the gap. The CDR3 DNA reads TGTGCCAGCAGCTTAGTTGAGTTGCTAATCCCAAATGAGCAGTTCTTC. It codes for CASSLVELLIPNEQFF.

This chain connects TRBV7-6 to TRBJ1-1; D is unclear. The germline V gene has CDR1 SGHVS and CDR2 FNYEAQ. This CDR3 has 14 residues. Trimming removed 5 bases from V and 3 bases from J, with 13 bases in between. Here the CDR3 reads CASSGFGRDTEAFF. In nucleotides, the CDR3 is TGTGCCAGCAGCGGTTTCGGTCGGGACACTGAAGCTTTCTTT.